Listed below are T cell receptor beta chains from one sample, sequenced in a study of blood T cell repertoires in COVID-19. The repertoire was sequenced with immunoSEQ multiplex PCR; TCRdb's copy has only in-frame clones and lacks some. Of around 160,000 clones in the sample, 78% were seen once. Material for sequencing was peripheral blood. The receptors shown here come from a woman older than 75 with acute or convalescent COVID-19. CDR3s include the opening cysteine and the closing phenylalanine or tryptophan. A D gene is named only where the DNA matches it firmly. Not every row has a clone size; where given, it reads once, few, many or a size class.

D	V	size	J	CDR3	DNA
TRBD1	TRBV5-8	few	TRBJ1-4	CASSFDRGREKLFF	TGTGCCAGCAGCTTCGACAGGGGTCGCGAAAAACTGTTTTTT
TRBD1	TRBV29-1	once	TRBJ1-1	CSVETTGQGNSVAFF	TGCAGCGTCGAAACGACCGGACAGGGGAATTCCGTAGCTTTCTTT
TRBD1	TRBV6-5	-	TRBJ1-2	CASTRTGGNYGYTF	TGTGCCAGCACCCGGACAGGGGGAAACTATGGCTACACCTTC
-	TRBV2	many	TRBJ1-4	CASNPRALGEKLFF	TGTGCCAGCAATCCGAGGGCCTTAGGGGAAAAACTGTTTTTT
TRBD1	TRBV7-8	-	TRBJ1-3	CASSLGGTARNTIYF	TGTGCCAGCAGCTTAGGGGGGACAGCAAGAAACACCATATATTTT
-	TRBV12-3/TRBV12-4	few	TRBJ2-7	CASTDSNAYEQYF	TGTGCCAGCACTGACAGTAATGCCTACGAGCAGTACTTC
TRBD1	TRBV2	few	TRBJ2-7	CASRQGALLGEQYF	TGTGCCAGCAGGCAGGGGGCCCTGTTGGGGGAGCAGTACTTC
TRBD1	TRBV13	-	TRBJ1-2	CASSLAPGGTANYGYTF	TGTGCCAGCAGCTTAGCACCCGGCGGGACAGCTAACTATGGCTACACCTTC
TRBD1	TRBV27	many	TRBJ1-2	CASSFSGRDRGMDYGYTF	TGTGCCAGCAGTTTCTCCGGCCGGGACAGGGGGATGGACTATGGCTACACCTTC
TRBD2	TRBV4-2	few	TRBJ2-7	CASSQGLAGGSYEQYF	TGTGCCAGCAGCCAGGGACTAGCGGGGGGTTCCTACGAGCAGTACTTC
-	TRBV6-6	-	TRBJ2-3	CASSPRDTGTDTQYF	TGTGCCAGCAGTCCCCGGGACACCGGCACAGATACGCAGTATTTT
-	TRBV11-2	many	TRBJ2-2	CASSLSRGLGTGELFF	TGTGCCAGCAGCTTATCTCGCGGGCTCGGCACCGGGGAGCTGTTTTTT
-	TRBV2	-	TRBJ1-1	CATRLIPNTEAFF	TGTGCCACCCGACTGATACCGAACACTGAAGCTTTCTTT
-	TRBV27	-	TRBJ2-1	CATRRGEGSYNEQFF	TGTGCAACCAGAAGGGGGGAGGGTTCCTACAATGAGCAGTTCTTC
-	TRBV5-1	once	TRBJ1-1	CASSAGDTEAFF	TGCGCCAGCAGCGCAGGGGACACTGAAGCTTTCTTT
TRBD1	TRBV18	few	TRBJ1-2	CASSGDRGNGYTF	TGTGCCAGCTCGGGGGACAGGGGGAATGGCTACACCTTC
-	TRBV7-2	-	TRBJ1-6	CASSLGSRARSPLHF	TGTGCCAGCAGCTTAGGGAGCAGGGCGAGATCACCCCTCCACTTT
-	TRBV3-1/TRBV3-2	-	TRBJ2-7	CASSPQRGRRRDYEQYF	TGTGCCAGCAGCCCCCAAAGGGGTAGACGGAGGGATTACGAGCAGTACTTC
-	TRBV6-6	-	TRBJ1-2	CASSYVGGGGYTF	TGTGCCAGCAGTTACGTAGGGGGGGGCGGCTACACCTTC
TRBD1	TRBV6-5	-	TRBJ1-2	CASSYTGAYGYTF	TGTGCCAGCAGTTATACAGGGGCCTATGGCTACACCTTC
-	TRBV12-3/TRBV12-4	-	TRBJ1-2	CASSLSRGGYTF	TGTGCCAGCAGTTTGAGCAGGGGAGGCTACACCTTC
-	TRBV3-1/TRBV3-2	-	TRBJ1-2	CASSHQGQNYGYTF	TGTGCCAGCAGCCACCAGGGGCAGAACTATGGCTACACCTTC
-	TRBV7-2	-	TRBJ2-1	CASSLWQGGANEQFF	TGTGCCAGCAGCTTATGGCAGGGGGGAGCCAATGAGCAGTTCTTC
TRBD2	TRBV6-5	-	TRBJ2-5	CASSSSTGGPKTQYF	TGTGCCAGCAGTTCCTCGACGGGGGGGCCTAAGACCCAGTACTTC
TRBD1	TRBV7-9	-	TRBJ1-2	CASSDTGGFGYTF	TGTGCCAGCAGCGATACAGGGGGTTTTGGCTACACCTTC
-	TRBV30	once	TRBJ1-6	CVWSRRGGSPLHF	TGTGTCTGGAGTAGACGGGGTGGCTCACCCCTCCACTTT
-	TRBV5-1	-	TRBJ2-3	CASSLGTLFTDTQYF	TGCGCCAGCAGCTTGGGTACATTGTTCACAGATACGCAGTATTTT